One sample yielded the 23 T cell receptor beta chains listed below, sequenced in a study of radiation and T cells in renal cell carcinoma. The protocol was immunoSEQ multiplex PCR, while the TCRdb copy is restricted to in-frame clones and leaves out a portion. Of around 140,000 clones detected, around 78% appear once; the ten largest clones hold under 30%. Stated time point: baseline pretreatment blood. Treatment indicated: 15 Gy SBRT to primary tumor, nephrectomy 4 weeks later. Specimen: blood, collected from a patient whose treatment included radiotherapy and nephrectomy. The receptors derive from a woman aged 50 to 65 with renal cell carcinoma.

This clone turned up a few times. V is TRBV29-1 and J is TRBJ1-5; TRBD1 is a possible D gene (6 bases). Germline V lookup: CDR1 SQVTM, CDR2 ANQGSEA. V shed 6 bases and J shed 7 bases, with 19 bases lying between them. The CDR3 runs 14 residues. The CDR3 DNA is TGCAGCGTGGCGGACTTTCGGGGGGCCCAGCCCCAGCATTTT. It encodes CSVADFRGAQPQHF.

The CDR3 here is CASSALPVDSGSWETQYF. Here the CDR3 DNA reads TGTGCCAGCAGCGCCTTACCTGTGGACAGCGGGAGTTGGGAGACCCAGTACTTC. This rearrangement joins TRBV9 to TRBJ2-5; TRBD2 matches 8 bases. After removal of 3 bases from V and 5 bases from J, the junction contained 18 bases not matched to a gene. Germline values: CDR1 SGDLS, CDR2 YYNGEE. CDR3 length: 18 residues. The variable domain in full, completed from reference TRBV9 and TRBJ2-5, reads DSGVTQTPKHLITATGQRVTLRCSPRSGDLSVYWYQQSLDQGLQFLIQYYNGEERAKGNILERFSAQQFPDLHSELNLSSLELGDSALYFCASSALPVDSGSWETQYFGPGTRLLVL.

The rearrangement uses TRBV30 and TRBJ1-6, with a weak D call TRBD1 (6 bases). The CDR3 extends over 15 amino acids. Germline CDR1 is GTSNPN and CDR2 is SVGIG (reference sequence). The V end lost 3 bases, the J end lost 3 bases, and 12 bases lay between the germline ends. The CDR3: CAWRRGSFYNSPLHF. The CDR3, as DNA: TGTGCCTGGAGAAGGGGGAGCTTCTATAATTCACCCCTCCACTTT.

This chain uses TRBV4-3 with TRBJ2-7; TRBD1 or TRBD2 may be the D gene (5 bases each). The V end was cut by 0 bases, the J end by 7 bases, with 19 bases between. In germline, CDR1 is LGHNA, CDR2 YSLEER. This CDR3 region has 16 residues. The CDR3 DNA reads TGCGCCAGCAGCCAAGATTGGGTAACTGGGGGACGGGAGCAGTACTTC. This codes for CASSQDWVTGGREQYF.

CDR3 DNA sequence: TGTGCCAGCAGTTTATCCCGGGGAGGACAGGCAGCCGAGCAGTACTTC. Residues: CASSLSRGGQAAEQYF. J is TRBJ2-7 and V is TRBV27, with a weak D call TRBD1 (7 bases). CDR1 MNHEY and CDR2 SMNVEV come from the germline V gene (reference sequence). The V end lost 0 bases, the J end lost 6 bases, and 18 bases lay between the germline ends. The CDR3 is made up of 16 amino acids.

V is TRBV9 and J is TRBJ2-7; TRBD2 agrees at 10 bases. CDR3 length: 16 amino acids. Germline V lookup: CDR1 SGDLS, CDR2 YYNGEE. The trim removed 3 bases at V and 1 base at J, leaving 7 bases unmatched. DNA of the CDR3: TGTGCCAGCAGCGCCAACCCTAGCGGGAGTTCCTACGAGCAGTACTTC. It encodes CASSANPSGSSYEQYF. The complete variable domain, with remaining parts taken from reference TRBV9 and TRBJ2-7, reads DSGVTQTPKHLITATGQRVTLRCSPRSGDLSVYWYQQSLDQGLQFLIQYYNGEERAKGNILERFSAQQFPDLHSELNLSSLELGDSALYFCASSANPSGSSYEQYFGPGTRLTVT.

V gene TRBV6-5 combines with J gene TRBJ2-7; possible D gene TRBD2, 6 bases. V dropped 5 bases and J dropped 2 bases, with 16 bases sitting between them. This CDR3 spans 15 amino acids. CDR1 MNHEY and CDR2 SVGAGI come from the germline V gene. DNA of the CDR3: TGTGCCAGCAGTCGGGACTTTCGAGGCACCTACGAGCAGTACTTC. This codes for CASSRDFRGTYEQYF.

J is TRBJ2-4 and V is TRBV19; D is possibly TRBD1 (5 bases). Germline V gene sequence: CDR1 LNHDA, CDR2 SQIVND (reference sequence). Trimming took off 3 bases at V and 7 bases at J, with 10 bases between the two ends. The CDR3 contains 13 residues. The CDR3 nucleotides are TGTGCCAGTAGTATCGGACATTCGAACATTCAGTACTTC. As protein: CASSIGHSNIQYF. Using reference TRBV19 and TRBJ2-4 for the parts outside the CDR3, the full variable domain is DGGITQSPKYLFRKEGQNVTLSCEQNLNHDAMYWYRQDPGQGLRLIYYSQIVNDFQKGDIAEGYSVSREKKESFPLTVTSAQKNPTAFYLCASSIGHSNIQYFGAGTRLSVL.

The chain links TRBV28 to TRBJ2-7; tentative D call: TRBD2 (5 bases). With 6 bases removed from V and 6 bases from J, the gap between germline ends came to 12 bases. The CDR3 covers 12 residues. Germline assignment: CDR1 MDHEN and CDR2 SYDVKM. CDR3 in DNA: TGTGCCAGCAGCTTTAGAGAGGGCGAGCAGTACTTC. This codes for CASSFREGEQYF.

The chain employs TRBV7-8 and TRBJ1-3, with no clear D. Germline CDR1 reads SGHVS; CDR2 reads FQNEAQ. V was trimmed by 5 bases and J by 0 bases, leaving 14 bases between them. This CDR3 is built from 16 residues. This CDR3 is CASSISDVDSGNTIYF. DNA of the CDR3: TGTGCCAGCAGCATCAGTGACGTTGACTCTGGAAACACCATATATTTT.

The rearrangement joins TRBV4-1 to TRBJ2-5; weak D call: TRBD2 (6 bases). V dropped 3 bases and J dropped 4 bases, with 15 bases sitting between them. This CDR3 has 15 amino acids. The germline V gene has CDR1 MGHRA and CDR2 YSYEKL. CDR3 sequence reads: CASSHPDGRGETQYF. CDR3 in DNA: TGCGCCAGCAGCCACCCGGACGGGAGAGGAGAGACCCAGTACTTC.

The chain has TRBV30 and TRBJ1-1; D is possibly TRBD1 (6 bases). This CDR3 is 13 amino acids long. V gave up 5 bases and J gave up 1 base, with 11 bases separating them. Germline-derived CDR1 and CDR2 are GTSNPN and SVGIG (reference sequence). This CDR3 reads CAWRQDRNTEAFF. The CDR3 bases are TGTGCCTGGCGGCAGGACAGGAACACTGAAGCTTTCTTT.

This rearrangement joins TRBV7-2 to TRBJ2-3; D perhaps matches TRBD2 (5 bases). Trimming left V 2 bases short and J 3 bases short, with 12 bases between. The CDR3 extends over 15 amino acids. CDR1 is SGHTA, CDR2 FQGNSA, per germline. The chain's CDR3 is CASSLSPPGTDTQYF. Written as DNA, the CDR3 is TGTGCCAGCAGCTTATCCCCCCCGGGGACAGATACGCAGTATTTT.

The chain employs TRBV20-1 and TRBJ1-5; tentatively, D is TRBD1 (6 bases). V lost 7 bases and J 8 bases, leaving 12 bases between the germline ends. The CDR3 covers 11 residues. Germline CDR1 is DFQATT and CDR2 is SNEGSKA (reference sequence). This chain's CDR3 is CSVKQGEPQHF. CDR3 nucleotide sequence: TGCAGTGTTAAACAGGGTGAGCCCCAGCATTTT.

The chain couples TRBV30 to TRBJ2-1; D is possibly TRBD1 or TRBD2 (5 bases each). The V end lost 2 bases, the J end lost 5 bases, and 16 bases lay between the germline ends. The CDR3 is 15 amino acids. Germline V gene data show CDR1 as GTSNPN and CDR2 as SVGIG (reference sequence). CDR3 region: CAWSWGTSTHNEQFF. CDR3 nucleotides: TGTGCCTGGAGTTGGGGGACGAGTACCCACAATGAGCAGTTCTTC.

The J gene is TRBJ1-1, the V gene TRBV7-2; D gene ambiguous. Trimming stripped 1 base from V and 2 bases from J, with 11 bases between. Germline CDR1 is SGHTA and CDR2 is FQGNSA. The CDR3 covers 15 residues. CDR3 nucleotides: TGTGCCAGCAGCTTAGACGGGCAGCCAAACACTGAAGCTTTCTTT. Its translation is CASSLDGQPNTEAFF.

The J gene is TRBJ2-7, the V gene TRBV5-4, with a tentative D call TRBD2 (6 bases). Trimming took 0 bases from V and 2 from J, leaving 12 bases between them. The CDR3 covers 15 residues. The germline V gene encodes CDR1 SGHNT and CDR2 YYREEE (reference sequence). The CDR3 region is CASSLAASEAYEQYF. The CDR3 DNA reads as TGTGCCAGCAGCTTGGCCGCTAGCGAAGCCTACGAGCAGTACTTC.

This chain uses TRBV20-1 with TRBJ1-1; perhaps TRBD1 as D (5 bases). V was trimmed by 6 bases and J by 13 bases, leaving 18 bases between them. CDR3 size: 11 residues. The germline V gene has CDR1 DFQATT and CDR2 SNEGSKA (reference sequence). CDR3 DNA: TGCAGTGCCCCAAAGGCGGGGCCCTATTTCTTT. It specifies CSAPKAGPYFF.

The rearrangement uses TRBV25-1 and TRBJ2-7; D gene ambiguous. From germline, CDR1 is MGHDK and CDR2 SYGVNS. The V end lost 2 bases, the J end lost 0 bases, and 11 bases lay between the germline ends. This CDR3 contains 15 residues. The CDR3 region is CASSEPGASSYEQYF. For the CDR3, the DNA is TGTGCCAGCAGTGAACCCGGTGCCAGCTCCTACGAGCAGTACTTC.

The chain links TRBV6-1 to TRBJ2-7, with D perhaps given as TRBD1 or TRBD2 (5 bases each). The V end lost 5 bases, the J end lost 3 bases, and 17 bases lay between the germline ends. The germline CDR1 and CDR2 sequences are MNHNS and SASEGT. The length of the CDR3 is 15 residues. The CDR3 nucleotides read TGTGCCAGCAGTCAAACTGGGGGTTTCGGCTACGAGCAGTACTTC. Its protein is CASSQTGGFGYEQYF.

V is TRBV7-3 and J is TRBJ2-7; a possible D gene is TRBD2 (5 bases). V lost 0 bases to trimming and J lost 6 bases, with 18 bases between them. CDR1 is SGHTA and CDR2 is FQGTGA in the germline V gene. This CDR3 contains 16 residues. DNA for the CDR3: TGTGCCAGCAGCTTAACGGGAGATAGGGCTCTGTCCGAGCAGTACTTC. Translating it yields CASSLTGDRALSEQYF.

The CDR3 bases are TGCGCCAGCAGCTCTTCAACGACCCCTGATACGCAGTATTTT. Its translation is CASSSSTTPDTQYF. The V call is TRBV5-1, the J call TRBJ2-3; D remains unclear. The length of the CDR3 is 14 residues. CDR1 is SGHRS and CDR2 is YFSETQ in the germline V gene. With 3 bases removed from V and 6 bases from J, the gap between germline ends came to 14 bases.

The V call is TRBV4-2, the J call TRBJ1-1, with D possibly being TRBD1 (6 bases). With 2 bases removed from V and 4 bases from J, the gap between germline ends came to 11 bases. Germline assignment: CDR1 LGHNA and CDR2 YNFKEQ. The CDR3 contains 14 residues. In DNA form, the CDR3 reads TGTGCCAGCAGCCAACAGGGGTGGGGCACTGAAGCTTTCTTT. This translates into CASSQQGWGTEAFF.